This paragraph reports one TCR beta chain. This specimen comes from a study of blood T cell repertoires in COVID-19. The CDR3 covers 14 residues. The V and J ends lost 3 bases and 2 bases, in that order; junction bases with no gene match: 3. Germline lookup yields CDR1 SGHDN and CDR2 FVKESK. Profiled with immunoSEQ multiplex PCR; TCRdb holds only in-frame clones, not every one. The table records some 200,000 clones, over 75% of them present only once. The sequence was collected from a man aged 50 to 59 with acute or convalescent COVID-19. The rearrangement uses TRBV14 and TRBJ2-7, with 8 bases lining up with TRBD1. What was sequenced was peripheral blood. CDR3 nucleotide sequence: TGTGCCAGCAGCCACGGACAGGGTCCCTACGAGCAGTACTTC. It translates to CASSHGQGPYEQYF.